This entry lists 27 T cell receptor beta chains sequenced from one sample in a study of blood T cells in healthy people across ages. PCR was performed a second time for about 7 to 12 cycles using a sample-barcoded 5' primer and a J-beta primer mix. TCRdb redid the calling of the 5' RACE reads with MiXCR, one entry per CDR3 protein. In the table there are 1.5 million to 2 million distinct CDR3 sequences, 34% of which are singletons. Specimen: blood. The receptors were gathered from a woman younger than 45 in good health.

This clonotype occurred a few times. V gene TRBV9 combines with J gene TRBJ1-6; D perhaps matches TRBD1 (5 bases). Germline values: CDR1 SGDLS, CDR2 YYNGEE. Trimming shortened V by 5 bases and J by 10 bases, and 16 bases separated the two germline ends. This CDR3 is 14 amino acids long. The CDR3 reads CASRGGQGTSPLHF. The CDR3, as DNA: TGTGCCAGCAGGGGAGGGCAGGGCACGTCACCCCTCCACTTT.

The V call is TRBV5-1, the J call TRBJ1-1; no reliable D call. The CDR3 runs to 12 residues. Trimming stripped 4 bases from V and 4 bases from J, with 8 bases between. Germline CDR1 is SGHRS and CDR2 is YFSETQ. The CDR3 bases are TGCGCCAGCAGCATTATCGGCACTGAAGCTTTCTTT. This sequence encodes CASSIIGTEAFF.

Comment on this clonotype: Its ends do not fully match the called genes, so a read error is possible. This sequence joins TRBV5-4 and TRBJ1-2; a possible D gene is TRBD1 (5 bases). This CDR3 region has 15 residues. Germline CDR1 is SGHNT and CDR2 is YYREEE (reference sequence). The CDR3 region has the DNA TGTACCAGCAGCTTGCAAGGGGCGGGGGGCTATGGCTACACCTTC. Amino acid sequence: CTSSLQGAGGYGYTF.

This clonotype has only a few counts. CDR3 protein: CASTQSGTPLEKLFF. In DNA, the CDR3 is TGTGCCAGCACCCAGTCGGGGACACCACTGGAGAAACTGTTTTTT. This rearrangement joins TRBV6-1 to TRBJ1-4, with a tentative D call TRBD1 (6 bases). V was clipped by 7 bases and J by 11 bases, with 23 bases between them. The CDR3 contains 15 residues. The germline gives CDR1 MNHNS, CDR2 SASEGT.

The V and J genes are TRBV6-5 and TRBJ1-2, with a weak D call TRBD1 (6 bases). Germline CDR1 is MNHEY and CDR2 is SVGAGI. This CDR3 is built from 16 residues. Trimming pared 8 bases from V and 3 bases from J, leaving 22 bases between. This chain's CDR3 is CASVSGQSLGYYGYTF. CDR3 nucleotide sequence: TGTGCCAGCGTTAGCGGACAGTCGTTAGGGTACTATGGCTACACCTTC.

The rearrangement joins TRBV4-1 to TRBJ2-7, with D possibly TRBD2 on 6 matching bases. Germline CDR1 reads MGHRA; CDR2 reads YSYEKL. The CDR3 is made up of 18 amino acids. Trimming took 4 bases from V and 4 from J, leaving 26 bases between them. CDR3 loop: CASSRSLSLRDSPYEQYF. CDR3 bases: TGCGCCAGCAGCCGAAGCCTTTCTCTCCGGGACTCTCCTTACGAGCAGTACTTC.

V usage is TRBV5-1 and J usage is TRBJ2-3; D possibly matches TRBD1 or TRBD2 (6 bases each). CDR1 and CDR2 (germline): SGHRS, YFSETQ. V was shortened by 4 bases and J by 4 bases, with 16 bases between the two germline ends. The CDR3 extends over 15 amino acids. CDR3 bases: TGCGCCAGCAGCCTGGAGGCGAGGGGGGCAGATACGCAGTATTTT. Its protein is CASSLEARGADTQYF.

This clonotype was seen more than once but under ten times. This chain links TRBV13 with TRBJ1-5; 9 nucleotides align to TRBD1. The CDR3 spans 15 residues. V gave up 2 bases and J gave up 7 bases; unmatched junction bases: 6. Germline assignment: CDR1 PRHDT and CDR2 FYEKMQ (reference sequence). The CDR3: CASSLRGQGGQPQHF. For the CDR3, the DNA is TGTGCCAGCAGCTTAAGGGGACAGGGTGGACAGCCCCAGCATTTT.

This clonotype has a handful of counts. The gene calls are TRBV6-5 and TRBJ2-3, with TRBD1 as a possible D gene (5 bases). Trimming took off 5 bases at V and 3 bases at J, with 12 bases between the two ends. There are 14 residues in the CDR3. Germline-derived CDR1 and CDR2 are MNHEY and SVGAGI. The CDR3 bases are TGTGCCAGCAGTGCCAGGGTTGTAACAGATACGCAGTATTTT. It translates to CASSARVVTDTQYF.

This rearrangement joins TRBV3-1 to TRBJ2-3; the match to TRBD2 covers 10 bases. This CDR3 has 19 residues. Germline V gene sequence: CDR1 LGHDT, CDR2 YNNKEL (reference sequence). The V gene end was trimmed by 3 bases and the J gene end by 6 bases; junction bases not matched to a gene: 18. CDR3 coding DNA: TGTGCCAGCAGCCACCTCCGAAGGGCTAGCGGGGGAGATCGGGATACGCAGTATTTT. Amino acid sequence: CASSHLRRASGGDRDTQYF.

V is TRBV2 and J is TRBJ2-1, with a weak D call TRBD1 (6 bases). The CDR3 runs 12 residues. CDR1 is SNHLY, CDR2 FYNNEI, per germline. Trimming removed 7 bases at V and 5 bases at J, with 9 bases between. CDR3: CASNRVDNEQFF. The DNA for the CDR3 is TGTGCCAGCAACAGGGTCGACAATGAGCAGTTCTTC.

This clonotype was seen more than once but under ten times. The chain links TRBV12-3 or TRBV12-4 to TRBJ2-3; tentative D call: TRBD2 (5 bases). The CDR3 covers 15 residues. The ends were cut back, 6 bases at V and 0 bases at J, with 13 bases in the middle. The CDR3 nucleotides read TGTGCCAGCAGCTCGAGCGGTGTGAGCACAGATACGCAGTATTTT. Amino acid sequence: CASSSSGVSTDTQYF.

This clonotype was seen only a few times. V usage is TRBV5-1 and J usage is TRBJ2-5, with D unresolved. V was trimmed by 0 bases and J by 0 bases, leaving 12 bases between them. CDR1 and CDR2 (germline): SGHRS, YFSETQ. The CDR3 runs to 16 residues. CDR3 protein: CASSLERPTHQETQYF. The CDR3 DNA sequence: TGCGCCAGCAGCTTGGAACGGCCTACTCACCAAGAGACCCAGTACTTC.

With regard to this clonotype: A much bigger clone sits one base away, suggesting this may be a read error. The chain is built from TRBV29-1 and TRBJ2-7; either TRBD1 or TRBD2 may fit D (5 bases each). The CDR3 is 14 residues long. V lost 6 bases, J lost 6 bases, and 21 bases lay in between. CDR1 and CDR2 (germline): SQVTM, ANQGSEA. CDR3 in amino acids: CSVEEAGSLFEQYF. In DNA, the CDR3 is TGCAGCGTGGAGGAGGCAGGGTCCCTCTTCGAGCAGTACTTC.

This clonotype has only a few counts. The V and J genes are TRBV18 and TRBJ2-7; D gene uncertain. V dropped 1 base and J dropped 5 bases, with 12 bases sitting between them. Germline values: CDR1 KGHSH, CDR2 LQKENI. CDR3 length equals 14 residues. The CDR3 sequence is CASSPRGSGDEQYF. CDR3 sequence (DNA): TGTGCCAGCTCACCACGAGGCTCTGGGGACGAGCAGTACTTC.

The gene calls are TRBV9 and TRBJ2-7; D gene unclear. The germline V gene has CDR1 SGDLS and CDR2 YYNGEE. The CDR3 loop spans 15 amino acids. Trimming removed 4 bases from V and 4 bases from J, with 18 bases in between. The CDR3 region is CASSISPALEYEQYF. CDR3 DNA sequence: TGTGCCAGCAGCATCTCCCCCGCTTTGGAGTACGAGCAGTACTTC.

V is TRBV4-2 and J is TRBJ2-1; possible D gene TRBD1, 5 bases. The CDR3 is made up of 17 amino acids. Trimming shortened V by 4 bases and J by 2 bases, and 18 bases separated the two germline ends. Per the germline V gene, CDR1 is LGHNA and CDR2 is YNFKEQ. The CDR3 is CASSLLVATDTYNEQFF. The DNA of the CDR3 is TGTGCCAGCAGCCTCCTTGTGGCCACGGACACCTACAATGAGCAGTTCTTC.

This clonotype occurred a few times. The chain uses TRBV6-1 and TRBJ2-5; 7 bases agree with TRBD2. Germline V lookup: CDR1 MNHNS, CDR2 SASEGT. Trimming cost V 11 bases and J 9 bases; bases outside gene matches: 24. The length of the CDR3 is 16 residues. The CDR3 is CAVVSGLSGVGRAQYF. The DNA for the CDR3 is TGTGCCGTAGTCTCAGGGTTGAGCGGGGTGGGCAGGGCCCAGTACTTC.

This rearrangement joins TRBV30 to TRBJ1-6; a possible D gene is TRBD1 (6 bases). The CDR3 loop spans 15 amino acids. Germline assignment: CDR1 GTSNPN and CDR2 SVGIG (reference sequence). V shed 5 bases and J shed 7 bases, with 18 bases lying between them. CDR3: CAWSPGVVRNSPLHF. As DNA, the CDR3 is TGTGCCTGGTCCCCAGGGGTTGTGCGGAATTCACCCCTCCACTTT.

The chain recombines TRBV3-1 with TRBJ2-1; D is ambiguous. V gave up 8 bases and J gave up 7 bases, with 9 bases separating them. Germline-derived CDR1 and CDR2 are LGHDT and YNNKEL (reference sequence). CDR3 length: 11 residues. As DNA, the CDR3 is TGTGCCAGCCGTCAGACAAATGAGCAGTTCTTC. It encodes CASRQTNEQFF.

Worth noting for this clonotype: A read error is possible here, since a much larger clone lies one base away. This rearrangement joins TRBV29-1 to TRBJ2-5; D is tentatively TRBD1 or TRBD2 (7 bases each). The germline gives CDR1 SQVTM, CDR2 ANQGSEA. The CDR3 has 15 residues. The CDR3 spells CSVETSPGGGEAQYF. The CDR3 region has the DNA TGCAGCGTTGAAACGTCCCCAGGGGGGGGAGAGGCCCAGTACTTC.

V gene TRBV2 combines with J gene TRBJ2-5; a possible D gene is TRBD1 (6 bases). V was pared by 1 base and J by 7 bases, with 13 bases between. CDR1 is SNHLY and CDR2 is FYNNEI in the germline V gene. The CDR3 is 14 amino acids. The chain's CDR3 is CASSEGTVIVTQYF. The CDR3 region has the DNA TGTGCCAGCAGTGAAGGGACAGTTATCGTGACCCAGTACTTC.

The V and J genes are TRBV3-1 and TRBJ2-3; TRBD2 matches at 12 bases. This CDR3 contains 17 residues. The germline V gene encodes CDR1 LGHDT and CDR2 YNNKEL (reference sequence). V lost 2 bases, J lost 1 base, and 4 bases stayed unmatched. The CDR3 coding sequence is TGTGCCAGCAGCCAAAACCCTAGCGGGAGGGGCACAGATACGCAGTATTTT. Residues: CASSQNPSGRGTDTQYF.

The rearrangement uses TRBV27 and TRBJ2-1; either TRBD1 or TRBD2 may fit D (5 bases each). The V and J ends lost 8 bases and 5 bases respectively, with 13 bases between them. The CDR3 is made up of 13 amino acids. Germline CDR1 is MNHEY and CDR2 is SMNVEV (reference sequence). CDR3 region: CASGTVDHNEQFF. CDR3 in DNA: TGTGCCAGCGGGACCGTTGACCACAATGAGCAGTTCTTC.

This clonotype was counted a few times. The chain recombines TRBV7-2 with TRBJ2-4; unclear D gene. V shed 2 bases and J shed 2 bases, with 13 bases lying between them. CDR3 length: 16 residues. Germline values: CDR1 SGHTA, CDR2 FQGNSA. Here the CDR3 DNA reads TGTGCCAGCAGCTTAAATCTCGGCTCTTCCAAAAACATTCAGTACTTC. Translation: CASSLNLGSSKNIQYF.

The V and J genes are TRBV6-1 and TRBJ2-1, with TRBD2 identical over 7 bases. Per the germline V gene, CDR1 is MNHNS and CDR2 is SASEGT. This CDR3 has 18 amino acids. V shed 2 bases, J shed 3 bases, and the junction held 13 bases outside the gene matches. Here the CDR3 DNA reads TGTGCCAGCAGTGAACAAACTCTAGCGGCTGAATTCTACAATGAGCAGTTCTTC. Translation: CASSEQTLAAEFYNEQFF.

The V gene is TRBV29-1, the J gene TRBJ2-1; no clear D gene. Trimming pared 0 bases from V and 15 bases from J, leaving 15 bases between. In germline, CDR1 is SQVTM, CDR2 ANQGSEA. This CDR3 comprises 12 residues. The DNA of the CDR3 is TGCAGCGTTGAAGATCAGCGCCCCGAGGCGTTCTTC. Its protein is CSVEDQRPEAFF.